This record concerns one T cell receptor (beta chain) sequence. What it recognizes is unknown. The CDR3 has 12 amino acids. The entry originates in a study of T cell responses to AZD1222 COVID-19 vaccine. Overall study findings and caveats: Spike-specific TCR breadth and depth were elevated following two AZD1222 doses.

Profiling relied on immunoSEQ multiplex PCR, and the TCRdb table lists in-frame clones only, not all of them. The sample yields 190,000 or so clones, 80% to 95% seen once. The sequenced sample was peripheral blood, obtained 28 days after the second AZD1222 dose. This TCR derives from an adult who received the AZD1222 COVID-19 vaccine. The J gene is TRBJ1-4, the V gene TRBV21-1. TRBV21-1 is labeled a pseudogene. The CDR3 sequence is CASSKGREKLFF. The CDR3 region has the DNA TGTGCCAGCAGCAAAGGGCGGGAAAAACTGTTTTTT.